This entry lists 12 T cell receptor beta chains sequenced from one sample in a study of cytomegalovirus exposure and HLA in healthy donors. Profiled with immunoSEQ multiplex PCR; TCRdb holds only in-frame clones, not every one. The sample carries 60,000 to 90,000 clones, 70% to 90% recorded once. Sequenced sample: PBMCs. These receptors were collected from a man younger than 45 in good health and CMV-seronegative.

The chain combines TRBV7-9 with TRBJ1-3; D is undetermined. Deletions cut 3 bases from V and 2 bases from J, with 11 bases between. Germline CDR1 reads SEHNR; CDR2 reads FQNEAQ (reference sequence). CDR3 length: 15 amino acids. CDR3 sequence (DNA): TGTGCCAGCAGCTTCCGGGGAGTTGCTGGAAACACCATATATTTT. The encoded protein is CASSFRGVAGNTIYF.

V and J are TRBV27 and TRBJ1-2; maybe TRBD1 (6 bases). V gave up 0 bases and J gave up 3 bases, with 8 bases separating them. CDR1 and CDR2 from the germline V gene are MNHEY and SMNVEV (reference sequence). This CDR3 has 14 residues. The CDR3 nucleotides are TGTGCCAGCAGTTTATCGACAGGCTACTATGGCTACACCTTC. It codes for CASSLSTGYYGYTF.

This clone was detected only a few times. Other DNA sequences of this sample code for an identical CDR3. The gene calls are TRBV25-1 and TRBJ1-1; no clear D gene. V gave up 6 bases and J gave up 5 bases, with 10 bases separating them. Germline loops: CDR1 MGHDK, CDR2 SYGVNS. There are 12 residues in the CDR3. The CDR3 spells CASRLGGTEAFF. CDR3 coding DNA: TGTGCCAGCAGACTAGGCGGGACTGAAGCTTTCTTT.

The chain recombines TRBV18 with TRBJ2-7; 9 bases agree with TRBD1. Trimming at V came to 1 base and at J to 1 base, leaving 2 bases not matched to a gene. The CDR3 totals 15 residues. The V gene's germline CDR1 is KGHSH and CDR2 LQKENI. DNA for the CDR3: TGTGCCAGCTCACCACGGACAGGGGCGTCCTACGAGCAGTACGTC. Amino acid sequence: CASSPRTGASYEQYV.

The rearrangement links TRBV19 to TRBJ1-2; D is uncertain. Deletions cut 6 bases from V and 4 bases from J, with 3 bases between. The CDR3 extends over 10 amino acids. Looked up from germline, CDR1 is LNHDA and CDR2 is SQIVND (reference sequence). DNA of the CDR3: TGTGCCAGTAGGAGCTATGGCTACACCTTC. Its protein is CASRSYGYTF.

The J gene is TRBJ2-7, the V gene TRBV19; a weak D match, TRBD2 (6 bases). Per the germline V gene, CDR1 is LNHDA and CDR2 is SQIVND (reference sequence). This CDR3 spans 14 amino acids. V was cut by 5 bases and J by 1 base, with 12 bases left in between. The CDR3 is CASSPMTSSYEQYF. In nucleotides, the CDR3 is TGTGCCAGTAGTCCCATGACTAGTTCCTACGAGCAGTACTTC.

This chain joins TRBV7-3 and TRBJ1-1, with D perhaps matching TRBD1 (5 bases). The CDR3 contains 15 residues. Per germline, CDR1 SGHTA and CDR2 FQGTGA. V was shortened by 2 bases and J by 0 bases, with 10 bases between the two germline ends. The CDR3 sequence: CASSLGGGMNTEAFF. CDR3 bases: TGTGCCAGCAGCTTAGGGGGAGGGATGAACACTGAAGCTTTCTTT. The full variable domain, its missing parts supplied by reference TRBV7-3 and TRBJ1-1, is GAGVSQTPSNKVTEKGKYVELRCDPISGHTALYWYRQSLGQGPEFLIYFQGTGAADDSGLPNDRFFAVRPEGSVSTLKIQRTERGDSAVYLCASSLGGGMNTEAFFGQGTRLTVV.

CDR3 sequence: CASRTVTGELFF. CDR3 sequence (DNA): TGTGCCAGCAGGACAGTCACCGGGGAGCTGTTTTTT. The gene calls are TRBV7-7 and TRBJ2-2, with a weak D call TRBD1 (5 bases). This CDR3 is 12 amino acids long. The germline V gene has CDR1 SSHAT and CDR2 FNYEAQ (reference sequence). Between the trimmed V and J ends, which lost 6 bases and 4 bases, there was a span of 6 bases.

The rearrangement links TRBV28 to TRBJ1-1; 8 nucleotides agree with TRBD1. J lost 1 base, V lost 6 bases, and 7 bases had no gene match. The CDR3 has 15 amino acids. Germline CDR1 and CDR2: MDHEN and SYDVKM. As DNA, the CDR3 is TGTGCCAGCAGGTCCTGGACAGGGAAGAACACTGAAGCTTTCTTT. Residues: CASRSWTGKNTEAFF.

This clone was recorded only once. The J gene is TRBJ2-7, the V gene TRBV5-6; D might be TRBD1 (5 bases). The germline V and J ends were trimmed by 4 bases and 2 bases, with 16 bases remaining between them. Looked up from germline, CDR1 is SGHDT and CDR2 is YYEEEE. The CDR3 contains 15 residues. CDR3 DNA sequence: TGTGCCAGCAGCCCGGACACTCTGGGCACCTACGAGCAGTACTTC. Translating it yields CASSPDTLGTYEQYF.

The V gene is TRBV27, the J gene TRBJ2-1, with a tentative D call TRBD1 (5 bases). This CDR3 contains 15 residues. Germline values: CDR1 MNHEY, CDR2 SMNVEV (reference sequence). The ends were cut back, 4 bases at V and 1 base at J, with 11 bases in the middle. CDR3 nucleotides: TGTGCCAGCAGTTGGCGACAGTTATCCTACAATGAGCAGTTCTTC. It codes for CASSWRQLSYNEQFF.

The chain uses TRBV19 and TRBJ2-2; D call uncertain. Germline assignment: CDR1 LNHDA and CDR2 SQIVND (reference sequence). The CDR3 runs to 13 residues. V lost 6 bases and J 6 bases, leaving 11 bases between the germline ends. The CDR3 DNA reads TGTGCCAGTAGCCACGGTGTGGCCGGGGAGCTGTTTTTT. Its protein product is CASSHGVAGELFF.